This record looks at one T cell receptor beta chain sequence and its context. The target antigen is unknown. Sequencing used immunoSEQ multiplex PCR; TCRdb keeps in-frame clones, though not all of them. The repertoire consists of about 44,000 clones, with 85% to 95% occurring once and the leading ten covering about 0.12%. This sample is part of a study of human thymus T cells. Overall study results and limits: Seemingly biased V and J gene usage marked thymic and blood repertoires.

This CDR3 is built from 13 residues. CDR1 and CDR2 from the germline V gene are LNHDA and SQIVND (reference sequence). Between the trimmed V and J ends, which lost 1 base and 10 bases, there was a span of 10 bases. The clonotype originates from a boy younger than two with a congenital heart defect but otherwise immunologically healthy. The J gene is TRBJ1-4, the V gene TRBV19; no firm D call. Material for sequencing was blood. The CDR3 coding sequence is TGTGCCAGTAGTATAGGGCCATTTAGAAAACTGTTTTTT. The encoded protein is CASSIGPFRKLFF.